The clone carrying this TCR beta chain was seen just once. Its antigen is as yet unknown. The data are from a study of cytomegalovirus exposure and HLA in healthy donors. Researchers ran the PCR with 60 Vbeta and 13 Jbeta primers. The repertoire was sequenced with immunoSEQ multiplex PCR; TCRdb's copy has only in-frame clones and lacks some. The sample carries 170,000 or so clones, over 70% recorded once. Study conclusions and caveats: When a later analysis was performed, an Asian-associated ancestry cluster reportedly had fewer N-insertions than the approximately 680-donor mean. Differences between HLA loci emerged in a later analysis of TCR association rates, with DRB1 most and HLA-C fewest. With high specificity and sensitivity, the classifier reportedly diagnosed cytomegalovirus status.

Trimming removed 8 bases from V and 1 base from J, with 17 bases in between. In germline, CDR1 is WSHSY, CDR2 SAAADI. This CDR3 has 15 amino acids. The gene calls are TRBV10-2 and TRBJ1-1; a possible D gene is TRBD1 (6 bases). The sequence was obtained from a woman aged 25 to 39 in good health and CMV-seropositive. The specimen sequenced was PBMCs. The CDR3 protein is CASRLQGTSNTEAFF. In nucleotides, the CDR3 is TGCGCCAGCCGATTACAGGGAACCTCGAACACTGAAGCTTTCTTT.